Given below is one T cell receptor beta chain in context. The antigen remains undetermined. The data derive from a study of cytomegalovirus exposure and HLA in healthy donors. Sampled while nominally healthy, donors likely had unrecorded immune exposures. Use of 60 Vbeta and 13 Jbeta primers characterized the PCR. Profiled with immunoSEQ multiplex PCR; TCRdb holds only in-frame clones, not every one. The table has roughly 200,000 clones, roughly 80% seen once. Germline V gene lookup returns CDR1 SEHNR and CDR2 FQNEAQ (reference sequence). There are 15 residues in the CDR3. With 1 base removed from V and 6 bases from J, the gap between germline ends came to 16 bases. Points from the study as a whole: Later work showed greater clonal expansion in HLA-associated TCR beta chains than in equally common others. Cytomegalovirus association was assigned to around 150 TCR beta chains.

This rearrangement joins TRBV7-9 to TRBJ2-7; D gene ambiguous. This clonotype was obtained from a woman in her late teens or twenties in good health and CMV-seronegative. Source material: PBMCs. CDR3 in amino acids: CASSLVETLPGEQYF. In DNA, the CDR3 is TGTGCCAGCAGCTTAGTGGAAACCCTACCGGGCGAGCAGTACTTC.